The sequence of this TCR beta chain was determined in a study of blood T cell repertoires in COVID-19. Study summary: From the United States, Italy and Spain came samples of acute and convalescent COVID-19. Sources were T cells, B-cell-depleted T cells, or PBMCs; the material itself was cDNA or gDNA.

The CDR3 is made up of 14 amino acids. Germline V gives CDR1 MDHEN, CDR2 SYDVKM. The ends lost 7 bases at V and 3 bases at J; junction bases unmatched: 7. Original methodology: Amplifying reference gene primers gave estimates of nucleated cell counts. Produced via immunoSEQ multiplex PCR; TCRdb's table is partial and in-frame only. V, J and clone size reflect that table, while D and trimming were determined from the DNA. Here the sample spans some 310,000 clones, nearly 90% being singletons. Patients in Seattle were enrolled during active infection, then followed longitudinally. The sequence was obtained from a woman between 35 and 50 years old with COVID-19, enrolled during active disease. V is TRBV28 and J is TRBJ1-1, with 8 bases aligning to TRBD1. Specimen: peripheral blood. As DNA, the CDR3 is TGTGCCAGCACTTCACAGGGGGGGGACACTGAAGCTTTCTTT. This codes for CASTSQGGDTEAFF.